This paragraph reports one T cell receptor (beta chain). The antigen remains undetermined. The data derive from a study of CD8+CD57+ T cells in acquired aplastic anemia. Study overall: Average DNA yield from sorted CD4+ and CD8+ cells was about 3 ug. On average, healthy donors gave some 9.8 million reads for CD4+ cells. Findings of the study overall: Patients showed no significant difference from controls in CD8+ Simpson's diversity. There were about 27 CD8+ CDR3 sequences that occurred in both patients and controls.

TCR beta VDJ and CDR3 were profiled, and genomic DNA was the template. TCRdb independently ran MiXCR on the reads; one entry per CDR3 protein. This table holds about 180,000 distinct CDR3 sequences, less than 55% found once. This clonotype was obtained from a human donor in good health. Material: sorted CD4+, CD8+, or CD8+CD57+ T cells (not recorded which) from PBMCs.

The CDR3 reads CAISESGSGNTIYF. The CDR3 DNA reads as TGTGCCATCAGTGAGTCGGGTTCCGGGAACACCATATATTTT. The chain is built from TRBV10-3 and TRBJ1-3; D unresolved. V was clipped by 0 bases and J by 7 bases, with 10 bases between them. This CDR3 is built from 14 residues. Looked up from germline, CDR1 is ENHRY and CDR2 is SYGVKD.